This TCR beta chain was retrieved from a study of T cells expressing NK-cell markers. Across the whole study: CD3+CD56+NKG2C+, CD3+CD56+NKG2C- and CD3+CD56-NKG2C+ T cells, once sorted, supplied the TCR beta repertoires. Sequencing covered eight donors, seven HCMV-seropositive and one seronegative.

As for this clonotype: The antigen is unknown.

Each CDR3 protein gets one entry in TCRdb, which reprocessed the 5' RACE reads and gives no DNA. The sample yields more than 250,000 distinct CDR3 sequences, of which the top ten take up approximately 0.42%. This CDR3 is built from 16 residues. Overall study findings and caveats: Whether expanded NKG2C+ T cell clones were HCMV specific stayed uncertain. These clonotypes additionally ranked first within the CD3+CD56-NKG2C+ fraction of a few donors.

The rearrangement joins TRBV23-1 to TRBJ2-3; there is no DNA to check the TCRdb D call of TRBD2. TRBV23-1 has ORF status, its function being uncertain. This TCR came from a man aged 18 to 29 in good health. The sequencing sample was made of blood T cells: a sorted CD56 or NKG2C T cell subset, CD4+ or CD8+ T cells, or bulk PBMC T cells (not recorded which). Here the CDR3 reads CASSQTGLAGVDTQYF.